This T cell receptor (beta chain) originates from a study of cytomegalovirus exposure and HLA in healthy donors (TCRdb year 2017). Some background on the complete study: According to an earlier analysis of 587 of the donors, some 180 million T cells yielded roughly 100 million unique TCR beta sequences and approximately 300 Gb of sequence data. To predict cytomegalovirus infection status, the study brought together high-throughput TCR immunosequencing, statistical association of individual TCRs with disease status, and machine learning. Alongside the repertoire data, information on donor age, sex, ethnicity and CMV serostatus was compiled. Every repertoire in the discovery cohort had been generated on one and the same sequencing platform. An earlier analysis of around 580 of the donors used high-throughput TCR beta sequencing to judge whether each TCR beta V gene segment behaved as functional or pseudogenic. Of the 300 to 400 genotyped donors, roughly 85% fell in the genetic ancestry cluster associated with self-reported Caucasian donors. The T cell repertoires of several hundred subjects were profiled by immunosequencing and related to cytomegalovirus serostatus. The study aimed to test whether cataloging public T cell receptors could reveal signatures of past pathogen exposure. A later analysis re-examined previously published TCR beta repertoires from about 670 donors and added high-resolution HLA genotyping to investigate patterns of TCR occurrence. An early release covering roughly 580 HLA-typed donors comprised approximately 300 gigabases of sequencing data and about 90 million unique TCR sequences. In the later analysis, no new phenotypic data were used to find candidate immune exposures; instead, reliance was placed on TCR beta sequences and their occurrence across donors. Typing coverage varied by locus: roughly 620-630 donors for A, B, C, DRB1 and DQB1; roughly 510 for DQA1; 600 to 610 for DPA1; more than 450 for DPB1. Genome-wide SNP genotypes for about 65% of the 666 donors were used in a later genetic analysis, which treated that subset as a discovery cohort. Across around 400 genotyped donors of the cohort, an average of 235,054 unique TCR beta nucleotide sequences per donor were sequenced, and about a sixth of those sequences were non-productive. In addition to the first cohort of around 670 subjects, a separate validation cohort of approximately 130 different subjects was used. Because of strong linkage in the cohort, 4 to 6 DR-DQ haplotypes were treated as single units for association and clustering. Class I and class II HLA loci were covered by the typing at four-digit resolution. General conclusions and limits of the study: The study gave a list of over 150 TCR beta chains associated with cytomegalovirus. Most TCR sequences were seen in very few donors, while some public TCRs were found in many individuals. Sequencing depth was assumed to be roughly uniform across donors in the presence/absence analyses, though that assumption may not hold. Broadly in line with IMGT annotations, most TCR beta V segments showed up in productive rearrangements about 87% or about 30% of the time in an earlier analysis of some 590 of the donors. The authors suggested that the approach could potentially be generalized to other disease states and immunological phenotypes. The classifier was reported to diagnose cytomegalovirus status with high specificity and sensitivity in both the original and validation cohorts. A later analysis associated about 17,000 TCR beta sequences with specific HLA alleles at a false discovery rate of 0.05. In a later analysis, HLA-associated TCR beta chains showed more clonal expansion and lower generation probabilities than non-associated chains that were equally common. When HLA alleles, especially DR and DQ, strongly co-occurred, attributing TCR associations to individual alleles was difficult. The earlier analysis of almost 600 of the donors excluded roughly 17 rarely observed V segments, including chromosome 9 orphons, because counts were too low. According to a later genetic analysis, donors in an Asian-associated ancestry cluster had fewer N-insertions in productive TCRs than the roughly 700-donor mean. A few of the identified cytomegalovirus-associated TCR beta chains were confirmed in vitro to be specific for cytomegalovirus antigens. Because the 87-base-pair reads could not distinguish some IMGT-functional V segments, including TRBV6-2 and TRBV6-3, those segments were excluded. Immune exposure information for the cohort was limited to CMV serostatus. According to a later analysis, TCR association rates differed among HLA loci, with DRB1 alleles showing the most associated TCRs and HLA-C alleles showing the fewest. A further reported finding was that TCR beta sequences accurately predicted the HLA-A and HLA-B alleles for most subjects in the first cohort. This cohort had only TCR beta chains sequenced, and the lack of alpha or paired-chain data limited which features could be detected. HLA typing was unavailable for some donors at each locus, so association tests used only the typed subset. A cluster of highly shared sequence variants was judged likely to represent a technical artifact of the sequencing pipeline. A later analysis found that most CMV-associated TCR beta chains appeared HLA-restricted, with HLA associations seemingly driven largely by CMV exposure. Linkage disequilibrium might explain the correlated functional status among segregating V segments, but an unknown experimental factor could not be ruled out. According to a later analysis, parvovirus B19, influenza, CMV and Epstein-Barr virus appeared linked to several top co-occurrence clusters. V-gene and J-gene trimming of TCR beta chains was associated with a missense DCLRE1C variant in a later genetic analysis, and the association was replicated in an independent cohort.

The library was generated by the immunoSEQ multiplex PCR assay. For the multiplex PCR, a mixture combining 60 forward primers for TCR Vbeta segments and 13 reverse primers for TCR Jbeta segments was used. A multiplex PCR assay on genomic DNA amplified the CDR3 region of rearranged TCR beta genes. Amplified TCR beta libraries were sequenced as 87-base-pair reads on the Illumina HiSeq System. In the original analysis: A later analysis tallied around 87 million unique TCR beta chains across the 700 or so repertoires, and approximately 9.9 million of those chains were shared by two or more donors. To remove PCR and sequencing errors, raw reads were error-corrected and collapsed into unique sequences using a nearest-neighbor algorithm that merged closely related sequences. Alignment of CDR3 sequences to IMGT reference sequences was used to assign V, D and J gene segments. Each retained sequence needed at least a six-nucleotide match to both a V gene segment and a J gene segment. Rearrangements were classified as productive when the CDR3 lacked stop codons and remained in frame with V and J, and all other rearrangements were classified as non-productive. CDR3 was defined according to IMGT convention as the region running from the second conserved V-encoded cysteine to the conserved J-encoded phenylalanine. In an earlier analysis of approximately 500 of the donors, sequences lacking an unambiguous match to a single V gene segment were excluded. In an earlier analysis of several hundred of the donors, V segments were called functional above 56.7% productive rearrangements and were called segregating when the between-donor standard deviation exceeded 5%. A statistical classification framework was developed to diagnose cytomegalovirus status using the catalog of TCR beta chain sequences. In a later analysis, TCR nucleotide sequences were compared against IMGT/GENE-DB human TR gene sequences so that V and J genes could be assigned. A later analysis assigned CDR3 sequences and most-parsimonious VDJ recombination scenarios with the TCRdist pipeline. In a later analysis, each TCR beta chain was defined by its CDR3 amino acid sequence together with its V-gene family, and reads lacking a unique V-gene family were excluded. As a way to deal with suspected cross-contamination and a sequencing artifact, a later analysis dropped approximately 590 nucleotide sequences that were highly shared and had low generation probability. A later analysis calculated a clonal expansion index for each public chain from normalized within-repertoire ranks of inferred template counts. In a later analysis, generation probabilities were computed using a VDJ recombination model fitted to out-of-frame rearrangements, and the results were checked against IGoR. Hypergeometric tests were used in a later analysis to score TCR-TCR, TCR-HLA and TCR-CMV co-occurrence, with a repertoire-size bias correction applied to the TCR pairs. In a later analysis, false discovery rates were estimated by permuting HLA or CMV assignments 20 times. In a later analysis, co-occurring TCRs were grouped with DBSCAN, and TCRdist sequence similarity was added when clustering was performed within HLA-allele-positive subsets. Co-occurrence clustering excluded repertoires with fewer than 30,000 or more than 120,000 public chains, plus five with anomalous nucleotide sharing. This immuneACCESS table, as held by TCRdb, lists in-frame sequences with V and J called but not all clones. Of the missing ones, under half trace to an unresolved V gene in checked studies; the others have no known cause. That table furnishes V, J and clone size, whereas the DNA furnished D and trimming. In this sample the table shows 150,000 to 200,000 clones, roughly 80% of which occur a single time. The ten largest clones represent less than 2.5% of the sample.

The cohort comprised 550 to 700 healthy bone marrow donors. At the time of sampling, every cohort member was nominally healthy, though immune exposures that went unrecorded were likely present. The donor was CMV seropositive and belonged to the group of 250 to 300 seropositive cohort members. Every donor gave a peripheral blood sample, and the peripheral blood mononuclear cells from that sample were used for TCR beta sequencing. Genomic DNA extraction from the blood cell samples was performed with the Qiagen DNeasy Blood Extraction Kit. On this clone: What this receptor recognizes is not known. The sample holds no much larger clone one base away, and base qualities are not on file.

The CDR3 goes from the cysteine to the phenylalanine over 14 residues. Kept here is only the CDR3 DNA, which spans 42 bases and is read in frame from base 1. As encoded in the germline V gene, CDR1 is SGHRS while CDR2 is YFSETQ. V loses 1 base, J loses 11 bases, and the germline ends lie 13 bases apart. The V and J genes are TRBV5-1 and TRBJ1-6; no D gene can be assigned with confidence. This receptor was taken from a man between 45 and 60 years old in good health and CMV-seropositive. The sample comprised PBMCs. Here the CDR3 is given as CASSLNSPGPPLHF. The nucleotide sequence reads TGCGCCAGCAGCTTGAATAGTCCCGGTCCACCCCTCCACTTT.